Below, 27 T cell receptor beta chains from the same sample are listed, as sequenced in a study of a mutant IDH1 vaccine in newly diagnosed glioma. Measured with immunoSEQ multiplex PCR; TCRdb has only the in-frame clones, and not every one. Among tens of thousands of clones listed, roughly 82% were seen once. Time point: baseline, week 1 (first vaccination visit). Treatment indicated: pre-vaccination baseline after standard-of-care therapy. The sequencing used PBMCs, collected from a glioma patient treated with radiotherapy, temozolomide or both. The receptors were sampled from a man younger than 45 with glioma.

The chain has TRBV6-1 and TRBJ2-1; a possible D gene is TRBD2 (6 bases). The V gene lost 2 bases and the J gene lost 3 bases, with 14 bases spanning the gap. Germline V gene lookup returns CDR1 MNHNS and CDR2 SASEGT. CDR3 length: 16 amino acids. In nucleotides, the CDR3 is TGTGCCAGCAGTGAATGGGGGGAAGGACGCTACAATGAGCAGTTCTTC. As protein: CASSEWGEGRYNEQFF.

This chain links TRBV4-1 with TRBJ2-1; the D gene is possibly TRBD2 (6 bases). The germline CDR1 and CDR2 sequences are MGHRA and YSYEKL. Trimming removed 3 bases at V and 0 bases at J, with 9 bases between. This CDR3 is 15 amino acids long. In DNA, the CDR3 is TGCGCCAGCAGCCACGGCGGGAACTCCTACAATGAGCAGTTCTTC. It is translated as CASSHGGNSYNEQFF.

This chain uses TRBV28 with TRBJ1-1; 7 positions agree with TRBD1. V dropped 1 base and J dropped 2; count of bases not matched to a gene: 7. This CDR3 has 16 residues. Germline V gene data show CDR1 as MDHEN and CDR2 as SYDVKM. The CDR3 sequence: CASSLLEGAFNTEAFF. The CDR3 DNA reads TGTGCCAGCAGTTTATTGGAGGGGGCCTTTAACACTGAAGCTTTCTTT.

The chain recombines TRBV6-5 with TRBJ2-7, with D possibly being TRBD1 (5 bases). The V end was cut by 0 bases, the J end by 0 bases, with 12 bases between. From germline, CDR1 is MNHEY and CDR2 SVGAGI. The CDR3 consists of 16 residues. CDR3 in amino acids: CASSYSQGTDSYEQYF. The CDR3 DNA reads TGTGCCAGCAGTTACTCCCAGGGAACGGACTCCTACGAGCAGTACTTC.

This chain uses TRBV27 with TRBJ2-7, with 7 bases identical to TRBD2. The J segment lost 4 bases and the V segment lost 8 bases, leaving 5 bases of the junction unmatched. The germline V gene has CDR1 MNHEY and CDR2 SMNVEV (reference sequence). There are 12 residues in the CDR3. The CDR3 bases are TGTGCCAGCGGGGAGCGGGGTTACGAGCAGTACTTC. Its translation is CASGERGYEQYF.

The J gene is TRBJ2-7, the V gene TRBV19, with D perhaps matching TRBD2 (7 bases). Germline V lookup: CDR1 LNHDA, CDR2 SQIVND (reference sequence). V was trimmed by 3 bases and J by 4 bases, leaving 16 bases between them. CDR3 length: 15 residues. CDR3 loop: CASSIGGGARYEQYF. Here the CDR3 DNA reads TGTGCCAGTAGTATCGGAGGGGGGGCTCGGTACGAGCAGTACTTC. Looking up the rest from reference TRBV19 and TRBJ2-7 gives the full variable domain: DGGITQSPKYLFRKEGQNVTLSCEQNLNHDAMYWYRQDPGQGLRLIYYSQIVNDFQKGDIAEGYSVSREKKESFPLTVTSAQKNPTAFYLCASSIGGGARYEQYFGPGTRLTVT.

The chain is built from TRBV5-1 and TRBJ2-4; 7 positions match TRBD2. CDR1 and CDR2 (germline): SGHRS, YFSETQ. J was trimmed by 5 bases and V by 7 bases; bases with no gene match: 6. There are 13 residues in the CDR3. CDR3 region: CASRLGGENIQYF. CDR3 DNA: TGCGCCAGCCGGTTGGGGGGGGAAAACATTCAGTACTTC.

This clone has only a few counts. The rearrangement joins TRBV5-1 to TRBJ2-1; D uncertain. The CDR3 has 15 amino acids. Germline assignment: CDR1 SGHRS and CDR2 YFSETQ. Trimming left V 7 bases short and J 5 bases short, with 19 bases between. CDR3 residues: CASHLEVKVDNEQFF. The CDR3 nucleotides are TGCGCCAGCCACCTAGAGGTGAAGGTAGACAATGAGCAGTTCTTC.

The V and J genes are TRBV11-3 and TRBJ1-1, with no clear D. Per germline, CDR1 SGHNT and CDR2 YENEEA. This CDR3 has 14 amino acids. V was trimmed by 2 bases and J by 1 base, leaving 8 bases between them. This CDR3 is CASSLPTENTEAFF. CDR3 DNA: TGTGCCAGCAGCTTACCTACAGAGAACACTGAAGCTTTCTTT.

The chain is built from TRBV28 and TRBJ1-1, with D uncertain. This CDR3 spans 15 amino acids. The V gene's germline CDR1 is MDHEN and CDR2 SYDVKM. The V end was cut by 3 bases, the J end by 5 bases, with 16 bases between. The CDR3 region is CASSLQPHSGTEAFF. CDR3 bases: TGTGCCAGCAGTTTGCAGCCCCACTCGGGGACTGAAGCTTTCTTT.

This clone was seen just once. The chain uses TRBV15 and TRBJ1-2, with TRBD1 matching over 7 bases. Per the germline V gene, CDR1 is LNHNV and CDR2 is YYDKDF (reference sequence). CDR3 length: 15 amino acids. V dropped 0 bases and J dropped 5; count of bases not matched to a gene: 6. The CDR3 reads CATSRDPTGAYGYTF. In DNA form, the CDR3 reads TGTGCCACCAGCAGAGATCCAACAGGGGCTTATGGCTACACCTTC.

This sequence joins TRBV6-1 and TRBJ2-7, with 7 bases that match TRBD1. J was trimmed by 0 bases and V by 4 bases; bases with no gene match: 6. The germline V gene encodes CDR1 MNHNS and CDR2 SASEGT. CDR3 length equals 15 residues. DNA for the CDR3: TGTGCCAGCAGTGGCCGGGACAGACGCTCCTACGAGCAGTACTTC. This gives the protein CASSGRDRRSYEQYF.

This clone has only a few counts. CDR3 residues: CAWAVYTGNTEAFF. CDR3 coding DNA: TGTGCCTGGGCAGTTTACACAGGGAACACTGAAGCTTTCTTT. The chain is built from TRBV30 and TRBJ1-1; the D gene is possibly TRBD1 (5 bases). V gave up 5 bases and J gave up 1 base, with 14 bases separating them. The CDR3 is 14 amino acids. Germline values: CDR1 GTSNPN, CDR2 SVGIG (reference sequence).

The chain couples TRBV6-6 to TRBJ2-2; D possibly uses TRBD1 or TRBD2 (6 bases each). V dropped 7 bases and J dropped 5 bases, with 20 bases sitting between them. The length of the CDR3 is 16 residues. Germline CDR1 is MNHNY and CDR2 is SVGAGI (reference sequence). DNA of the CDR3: TGTGCCAGCAAACTCAGCGGAGGGGGTCGGACCGGGGAGCTGTTTTTT. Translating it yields CASKLSGGGRTGELFF.

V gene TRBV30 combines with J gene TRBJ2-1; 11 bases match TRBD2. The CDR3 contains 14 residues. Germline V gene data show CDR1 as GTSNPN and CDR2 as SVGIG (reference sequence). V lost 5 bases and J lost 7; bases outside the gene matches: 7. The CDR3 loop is CAWSTSGRSNEQFF. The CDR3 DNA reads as TGTGCCTGGTCTACTAGCGGGAGAAGTAATGAGCAGTTCTTC.

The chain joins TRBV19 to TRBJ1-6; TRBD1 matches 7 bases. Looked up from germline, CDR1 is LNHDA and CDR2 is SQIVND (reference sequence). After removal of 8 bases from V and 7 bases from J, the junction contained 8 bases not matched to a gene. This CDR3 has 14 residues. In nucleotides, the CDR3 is TGTGCCAGTGGAGACAGGGTGAGGAATTCACCCCTCCACTTT. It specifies CASGDRVRNSPLHF. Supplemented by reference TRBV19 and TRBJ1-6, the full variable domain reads DGGITQSPKYLFRKEGQNVTLSCEQNLNHDAMYWYRQDPGQGLRLIYYSQIVNDFQKGDIAEGYSVSREKKESFPLTVTSAQKNPTAFYLCASGDRVRNSPLHFGNGTRLTVT.

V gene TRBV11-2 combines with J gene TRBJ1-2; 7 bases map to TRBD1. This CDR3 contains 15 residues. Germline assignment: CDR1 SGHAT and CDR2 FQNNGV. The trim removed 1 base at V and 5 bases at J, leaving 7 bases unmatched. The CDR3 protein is CASSLGSGGLYGYTF. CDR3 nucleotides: TGTGCCAGCAGCTTAGGTTCAGGGGGGTTGTATGGCTACACCTTC.

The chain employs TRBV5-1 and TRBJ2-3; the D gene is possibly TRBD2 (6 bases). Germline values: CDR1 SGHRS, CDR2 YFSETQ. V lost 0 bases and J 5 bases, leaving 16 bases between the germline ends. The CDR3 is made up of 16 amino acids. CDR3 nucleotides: TGCGCCAGCAGCTTGGCGGGGCGGGGAGCGAAAGATACGCAGTATTTT. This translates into CASSLAGRGAKDTQYF.

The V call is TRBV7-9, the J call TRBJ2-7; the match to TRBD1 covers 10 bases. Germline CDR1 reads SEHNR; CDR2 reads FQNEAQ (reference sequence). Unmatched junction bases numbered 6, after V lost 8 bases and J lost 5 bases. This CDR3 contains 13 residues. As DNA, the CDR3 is TGTGCCAGCGACCGGACAGGGGGGAACGAGCAGTACTTC. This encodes CASDRTGGNEQYF.

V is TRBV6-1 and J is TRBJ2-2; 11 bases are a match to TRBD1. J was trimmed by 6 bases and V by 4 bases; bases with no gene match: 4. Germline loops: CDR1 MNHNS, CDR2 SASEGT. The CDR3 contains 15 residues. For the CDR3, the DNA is TGTGCCAGCAGTGCGGGACAGGGGGGCGCCGGGGAGCTGTTTTTT. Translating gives CASSAGQGGAGELFF.

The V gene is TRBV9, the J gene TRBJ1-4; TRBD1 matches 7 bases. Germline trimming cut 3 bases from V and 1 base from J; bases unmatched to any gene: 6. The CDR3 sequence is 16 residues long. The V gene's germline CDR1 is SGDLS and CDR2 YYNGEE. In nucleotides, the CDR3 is TGTGCCAGCAGCGCGAGGGGGCGGGAAACTAATGAAAAACTGTTTTTT. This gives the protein CASSARGRETNEKLFF.

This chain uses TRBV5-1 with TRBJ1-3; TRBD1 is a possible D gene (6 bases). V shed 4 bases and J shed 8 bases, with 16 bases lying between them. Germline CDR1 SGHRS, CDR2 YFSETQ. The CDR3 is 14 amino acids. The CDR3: CASSPRTASDTIYF. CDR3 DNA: TGCGCCAGCAGCCCCCGGACAGCCTCGGACACCATATATTTT.

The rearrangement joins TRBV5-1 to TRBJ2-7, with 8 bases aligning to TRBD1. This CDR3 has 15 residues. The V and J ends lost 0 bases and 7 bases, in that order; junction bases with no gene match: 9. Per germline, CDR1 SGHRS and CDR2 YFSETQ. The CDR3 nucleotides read TGCGCCAGCAGCTTGGAAGGCAGGGGGCTCGATGAGCAGTACTTC. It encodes CASSLEGRGLDEQYF.

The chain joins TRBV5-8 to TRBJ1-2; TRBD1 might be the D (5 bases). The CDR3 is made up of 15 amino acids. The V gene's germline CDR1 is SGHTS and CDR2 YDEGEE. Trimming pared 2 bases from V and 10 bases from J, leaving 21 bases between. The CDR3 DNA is TGTGCCAGCAGCTTAAAAGGGGAGGACGGCCGATCCTACACCTTC. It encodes CASSLKGEDGRSYTF. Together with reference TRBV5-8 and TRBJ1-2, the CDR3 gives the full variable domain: EAGVTQSPTHLIKTRGQQATLRCSPISGHTSVYWYQQALGLGLQFLLWYDEGEERNRGNFPPRFSGRQFPNYSSELNVNALELEDSALYLCASSLKGEDGRSYTFGSGTRLTVV.

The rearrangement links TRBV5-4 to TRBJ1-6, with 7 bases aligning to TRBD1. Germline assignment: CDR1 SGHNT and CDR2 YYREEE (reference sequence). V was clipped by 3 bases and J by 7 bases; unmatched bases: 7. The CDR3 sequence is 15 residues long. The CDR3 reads CASSSRKTGNSPLHF. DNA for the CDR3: TGTGCCAGCAGCTCGAGAAAGACAGGGAATTCACCCCTCCACTTT.

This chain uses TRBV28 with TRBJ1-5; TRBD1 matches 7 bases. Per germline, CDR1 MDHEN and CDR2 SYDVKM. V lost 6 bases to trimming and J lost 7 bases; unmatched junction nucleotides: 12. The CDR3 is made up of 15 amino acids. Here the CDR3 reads CASRSPYRGSQPQHF. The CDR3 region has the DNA TGTGCCAGCAGGAGCCCCTACAGGGGATCGCAGCCCCAGCATTTT.

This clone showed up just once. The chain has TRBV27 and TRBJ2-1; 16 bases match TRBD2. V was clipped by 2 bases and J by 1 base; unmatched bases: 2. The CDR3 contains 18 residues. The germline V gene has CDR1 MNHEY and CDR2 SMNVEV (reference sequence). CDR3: CASSLGTSGRGSYNEQFF. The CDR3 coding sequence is TGTGCCAGCAGTTTAGGGACTAGCGGGAGGGGATCCTACAATGAGCAGTTCTTC.